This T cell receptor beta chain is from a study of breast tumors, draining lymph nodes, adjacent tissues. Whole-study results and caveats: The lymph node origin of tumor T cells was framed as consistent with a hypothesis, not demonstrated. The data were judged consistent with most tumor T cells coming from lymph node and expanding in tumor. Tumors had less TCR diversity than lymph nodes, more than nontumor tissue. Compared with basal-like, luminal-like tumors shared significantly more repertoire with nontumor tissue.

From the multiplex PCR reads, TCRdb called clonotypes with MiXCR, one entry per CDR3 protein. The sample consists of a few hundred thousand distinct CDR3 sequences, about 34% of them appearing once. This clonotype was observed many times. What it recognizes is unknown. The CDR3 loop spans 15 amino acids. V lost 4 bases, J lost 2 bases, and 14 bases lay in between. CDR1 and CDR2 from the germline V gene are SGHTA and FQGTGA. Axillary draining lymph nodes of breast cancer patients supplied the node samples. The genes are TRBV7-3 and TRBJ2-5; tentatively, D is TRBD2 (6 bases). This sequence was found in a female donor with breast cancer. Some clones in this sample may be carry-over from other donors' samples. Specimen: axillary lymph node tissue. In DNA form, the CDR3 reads TGTGCCAGCAGCTCAGGCGGGGAGATTCAAGAGACCCAGTACTTC. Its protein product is CASSSGGEIQETQYF. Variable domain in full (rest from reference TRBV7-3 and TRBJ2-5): GAGVSQTPSNKVTEKGKYVELRCDPISGHTALYWYRQSLGQGPEFLIYFQGTGAADDSGLPNDRFFAVRPEGSVSTLKIQRTERGDSAVYLCASSSGGEIQETQYFGPGTRLLVL.